These T cell receptor beta chains were read from a single sample in a study of shared T cell receptors in the human thymus. Measured with immunoSEQ multiplex PCR; TCRdb has only the in-frame clones, and not every one. The data contain 640,000 or so clones, about 89% of them singletons. These records were also assigned to another study, of human thymus T cells.

The specimen sequenced was thymocytes. The receptors were sampled from a boy in the first two years of life with a congenital heart defect. Each CDR3 is given with its conserved first and last residue. The order of the fields is CDR3 protein, V gene.

CDR3 protein: CASKGGDFNSYEQYF; V gene: TRBV7-2
CDR3 protein: CARVKQGQRKFLGEQYF; V gene: TRBV4-3
CDR3 protein: CASSFSGNTEAFF; V gene: TRBV11-2
CDR3 protein: CASSLNARGNTGELFF; V gene: TRBV5-1
CDR3 protein: CASTPTDRASPDTQYF; V gene: TRBV9
CDR3 protein: CASSQVQGRRPLTSYNEQFF; V gene: TRBV4-3
CDR3 protein: CASVRGDEQYF; V gene: TRBV5-6
CDR3 protein: CASSLGAFSYEQYF; V gene: TRBV5-6
CDR3 protein: CASSLSADTQYF; V gene: TRBV28
CDR3 protein: CASSQDHGGSYEQYF; V gene: TRBV4-3
CDR3 protein: CASGAFSYNEQFF; V gene: TRBV6-4
CDR3 protein: CAWSWAGDIYEQYF; V gene: TRBV30
CDR3 protein: CASSRLEYGYTF; V gene: TRBV28
CDR3 protein: CASGQVRSLMNTEAFF; V gene: TRBV19
CDR3 protein: CSAGQYYEQYF; V gene: TRBV29-1
CDR3 protein: CASSYDRGDQPQHF; V gene: TRBV28
CDR3 protein: CASSVASGYEQYF; V gene: TRBV19
CDR3 protein: CASSSQGGEKLFF; V gene: TRBV14
CDR3 protein: CASSDQATGGNQPQHF; V gene: TRBV6-1
CDR3 protein: CAWDRGMFNSPLHF; V gene: TRBV30